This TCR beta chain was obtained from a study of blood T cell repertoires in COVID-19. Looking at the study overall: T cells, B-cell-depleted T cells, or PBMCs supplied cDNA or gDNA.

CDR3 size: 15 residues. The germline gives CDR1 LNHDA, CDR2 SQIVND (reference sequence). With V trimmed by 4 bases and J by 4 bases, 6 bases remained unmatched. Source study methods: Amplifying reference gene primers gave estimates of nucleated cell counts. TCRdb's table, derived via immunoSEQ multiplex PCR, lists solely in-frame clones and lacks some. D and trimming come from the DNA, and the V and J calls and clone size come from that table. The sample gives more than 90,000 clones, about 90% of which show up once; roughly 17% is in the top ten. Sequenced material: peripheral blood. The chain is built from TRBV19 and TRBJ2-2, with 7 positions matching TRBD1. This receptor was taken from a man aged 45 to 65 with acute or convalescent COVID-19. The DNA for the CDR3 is TGTGCCAGTAGTACGGGACAGCTATCCACCGGGGAGCTGTTTTTT. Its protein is CASSTGQLSTGELFF. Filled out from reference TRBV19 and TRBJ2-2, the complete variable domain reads DGGITQSPKYLFRKEGQNVTLSCEQNLNHDAMYWYRQDPGQGLRLIYYSQIVNDFQKGDIAEGYSVSREKKESFPLTVTSAQKNPTAFYLCASSTGQLSTGELFFGEGSRLTVL.